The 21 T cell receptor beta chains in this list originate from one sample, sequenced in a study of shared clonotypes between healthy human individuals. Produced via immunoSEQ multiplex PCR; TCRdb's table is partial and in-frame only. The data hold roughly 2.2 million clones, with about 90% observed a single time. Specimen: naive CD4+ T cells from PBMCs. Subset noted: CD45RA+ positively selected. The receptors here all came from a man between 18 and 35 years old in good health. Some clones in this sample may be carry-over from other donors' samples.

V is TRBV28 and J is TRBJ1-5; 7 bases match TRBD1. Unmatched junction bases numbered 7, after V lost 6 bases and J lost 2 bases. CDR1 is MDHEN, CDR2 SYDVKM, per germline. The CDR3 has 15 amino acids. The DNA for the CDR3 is TGTGCCAGCAGACCGGGGACAGCGGGCAATCAGCCCCAGCATTTT. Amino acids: CASRPGTAGNQPQHF.

CDR3 sequence: CASSRGTEGETQYF. CDR3 nucleotides: TGTGCCAGCAGTAGAGGGACTGAGGGAGAGACCCAGTACTTC. The rearrangement joins TRBV2 to TRBJ2-5, with D possibly TRBD2 on 6 matching bases. The germline V and J ends were trimmed by 5 bases and 4 bases, with 14 bases remaining between them. The CDR3 loop spans 14 amino acids. Germline V gives CDR1 SNHLY, CDR2 FYNNEI.

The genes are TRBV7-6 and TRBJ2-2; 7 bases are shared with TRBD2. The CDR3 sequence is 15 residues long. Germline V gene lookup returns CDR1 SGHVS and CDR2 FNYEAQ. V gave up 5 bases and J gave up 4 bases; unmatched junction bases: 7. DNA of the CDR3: TGTGCCAGCAGCGGGGACTATTATTCCACCGGGGAGCTGTTTTTT. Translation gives CASSGDYYSTGELFF.

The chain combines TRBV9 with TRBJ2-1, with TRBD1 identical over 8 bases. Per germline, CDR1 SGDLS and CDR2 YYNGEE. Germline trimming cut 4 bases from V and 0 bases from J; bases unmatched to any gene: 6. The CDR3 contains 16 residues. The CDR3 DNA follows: TGTGCCAGCAGCTTTCTAACAGGGGGCTCCTACAATGAGCAGTTCTTC. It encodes CASSFLTGGSYNEQFF. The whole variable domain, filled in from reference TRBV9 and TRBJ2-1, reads DSGVTQTPKHLITATGQRVTLRCSPRSGDLSVYWYQQSLDQGLQFLIQYYNGEERAKGNILERFSAQQFPDLHSELNLSSLELGDSALYFCASSFLTGGSYNEQFFGPGTRLTVL.

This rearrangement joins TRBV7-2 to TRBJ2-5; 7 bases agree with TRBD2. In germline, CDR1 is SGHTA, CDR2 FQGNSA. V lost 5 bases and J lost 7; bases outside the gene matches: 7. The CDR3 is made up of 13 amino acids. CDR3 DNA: TGTGCCAGCAGCCAAACTAGCGCCGGGACCCAGTACTTC. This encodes CASSQTSAGTQYF. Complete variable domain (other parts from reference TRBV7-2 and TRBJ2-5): GAGVSQSPSNKVTEKGKDVELRCDPISGHTALYWYRQSLGQGLEFLIYFQGNSAPDKSGLPSDRFSAERTGGSVSTLTIQRTQQEDSAVYLCASSQTSAGTQYFGPGTRLLVL.

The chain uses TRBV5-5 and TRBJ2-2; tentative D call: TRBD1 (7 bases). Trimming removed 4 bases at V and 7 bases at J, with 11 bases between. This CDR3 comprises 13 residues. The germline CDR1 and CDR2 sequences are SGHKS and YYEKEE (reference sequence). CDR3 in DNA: TGTGCCAGCAGCAGACAGGGAGGCGGGGAGCTGTTTTTT. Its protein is CASSRQGGGELFF.

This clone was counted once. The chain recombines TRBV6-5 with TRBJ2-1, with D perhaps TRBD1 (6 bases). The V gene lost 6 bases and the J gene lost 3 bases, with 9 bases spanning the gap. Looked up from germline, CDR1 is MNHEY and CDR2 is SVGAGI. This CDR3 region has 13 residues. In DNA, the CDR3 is TGTGCCAGCAGCTGGGACATCTACAATGAGCAGTTCTTC. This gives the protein CASSWDIYNEQFF.

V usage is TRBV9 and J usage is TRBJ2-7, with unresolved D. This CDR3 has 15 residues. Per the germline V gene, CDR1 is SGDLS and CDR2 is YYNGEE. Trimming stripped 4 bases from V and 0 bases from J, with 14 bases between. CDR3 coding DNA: TGTGCCAGCAGCCGAATAGCAAGTGGCTCCTACGAGCAGTACTTC. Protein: CASSRIASGSYEQYF.

CDR3 residues: CASSLTAFTRETQYF. Here the CDR3 DNA reads TGTGCCAGCAGTTTAACGGCTTTTACCCGGGAGACCCAGTACTTC. The chain recombines TRBV27 with TRBJ2-5; the D is unclear. Trimming pared 2 bases from V and 5 bases from J, leaving 15 bases between. The CDR3 has 15 amino acids. Germline assignment: CDR1 MNHEY and CDR2 SMNVEV (reference sequence).

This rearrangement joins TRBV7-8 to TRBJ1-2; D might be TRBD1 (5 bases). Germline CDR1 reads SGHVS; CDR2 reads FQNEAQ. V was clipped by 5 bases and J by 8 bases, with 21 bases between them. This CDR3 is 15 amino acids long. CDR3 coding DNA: TGTGCCAGCAGCCCTCGGCAGGGTGAAGTGGCAGGCTACACCTTC. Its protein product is CASSPRQGEVAGYTF.

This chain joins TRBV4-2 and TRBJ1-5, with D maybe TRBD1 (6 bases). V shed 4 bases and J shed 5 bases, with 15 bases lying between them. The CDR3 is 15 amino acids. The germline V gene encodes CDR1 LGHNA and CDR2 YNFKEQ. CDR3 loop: CASSPEGGGYQPQHF. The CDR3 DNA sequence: TGTGCCAGCAGCCCAGAAGGGGGGGGTTATCAGCCCCAGCATTTT.

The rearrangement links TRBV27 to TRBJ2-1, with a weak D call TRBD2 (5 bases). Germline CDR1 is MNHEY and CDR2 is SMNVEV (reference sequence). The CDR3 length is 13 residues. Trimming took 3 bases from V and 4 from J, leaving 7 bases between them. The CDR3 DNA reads TGTGCCAGCAGTTTGGAGGCGTACAATGAGCAGTTCTTC. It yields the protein CASSLEAYNEQFF.

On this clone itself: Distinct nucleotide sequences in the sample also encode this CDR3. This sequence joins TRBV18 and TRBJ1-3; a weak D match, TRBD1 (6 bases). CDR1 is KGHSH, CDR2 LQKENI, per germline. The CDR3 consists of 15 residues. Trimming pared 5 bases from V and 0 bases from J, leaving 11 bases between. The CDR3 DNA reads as TGTGCCAGCTCATCGACAGGAGCCTCTGGAAACACCATATATTTT. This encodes CASSSTGASGNTIYF.

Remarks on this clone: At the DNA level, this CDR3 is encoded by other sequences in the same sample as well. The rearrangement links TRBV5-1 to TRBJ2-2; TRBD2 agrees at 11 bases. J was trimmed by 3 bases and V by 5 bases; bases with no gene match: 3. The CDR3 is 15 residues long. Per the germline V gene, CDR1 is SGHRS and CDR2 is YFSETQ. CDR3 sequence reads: CASRLLAGDTGELFF. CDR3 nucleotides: TGCGCCAGCAGGTTACTAGCGGGAGACACCGGGGAGCTGTTTTTT. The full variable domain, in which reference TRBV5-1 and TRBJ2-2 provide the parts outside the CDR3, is KAGVTQTPRYLIKTRGQQVTLSCSPISGHRSVSWYQQTPGQGLQFLFEYFSETQRNKGNFPGRFSGRQFSNSRSEMNVSTLELGDSALYLCASRLLAGDTGELFFGEGSRLTVL.

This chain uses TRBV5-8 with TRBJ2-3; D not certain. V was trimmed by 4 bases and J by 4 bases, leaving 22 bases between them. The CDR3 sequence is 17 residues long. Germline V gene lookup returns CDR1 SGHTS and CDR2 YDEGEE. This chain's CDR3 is CASSPGGVSSGSDTQYF. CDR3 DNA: TGTGCCAGCAGCCCGGGTGGCGTGTCGAGTGGGTCAGATACGCAGTATTTT.

CDR3 DNA sequence: TGCGCCAGCAGCTTACTACTGGGGGGCGACAATGAGCAGTTCTTC. This encodes CASSLLLGGDNEQFF. V is TRBV5-1 and J is TRBJ2-1; D may match TRBD1 or TRBD2 (6 bases each). CDR3 length equals 15 residues. CDR1 is SGHRS and CDR2 is YFSETQ in the germline V gene. Trimming took 2 bases from V and 5 from J, leaving 14 bases between them.

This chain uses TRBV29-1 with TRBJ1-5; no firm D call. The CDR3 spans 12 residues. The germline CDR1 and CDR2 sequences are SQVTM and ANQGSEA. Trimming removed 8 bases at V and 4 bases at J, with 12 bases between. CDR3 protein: CSIAGENQPQHF. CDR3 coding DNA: TGCAGCATCGCGGGAGAGAATCAGCCCCAGCATTTT.

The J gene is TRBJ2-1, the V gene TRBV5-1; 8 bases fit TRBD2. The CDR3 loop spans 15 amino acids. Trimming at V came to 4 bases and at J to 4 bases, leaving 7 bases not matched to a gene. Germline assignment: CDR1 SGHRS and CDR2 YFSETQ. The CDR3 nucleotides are TGCGCCAGCAGCCGGGGGGGAATAGCTTACAATGAGCAGTTCTTC. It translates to CASSRGGIAYNEQFF.

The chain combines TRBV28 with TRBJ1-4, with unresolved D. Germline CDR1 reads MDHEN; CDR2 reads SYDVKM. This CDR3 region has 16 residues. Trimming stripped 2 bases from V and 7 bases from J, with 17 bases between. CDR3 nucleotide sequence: TGTGCCAGCAGTTTAGCGGCGGCGGCCGGAGGTGAAAAACTGTTTTTT. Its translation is CASSLAAAAGGEKLFF.

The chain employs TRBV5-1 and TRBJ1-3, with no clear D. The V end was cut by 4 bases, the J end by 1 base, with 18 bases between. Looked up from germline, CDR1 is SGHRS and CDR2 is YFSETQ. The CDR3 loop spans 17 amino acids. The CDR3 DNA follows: TGCGCCAGCAGCCGTGGGAGTGAAGGGTGGTCTGGAAACACCATATATTTT. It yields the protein CASSRGSEGWSGNTIYF.

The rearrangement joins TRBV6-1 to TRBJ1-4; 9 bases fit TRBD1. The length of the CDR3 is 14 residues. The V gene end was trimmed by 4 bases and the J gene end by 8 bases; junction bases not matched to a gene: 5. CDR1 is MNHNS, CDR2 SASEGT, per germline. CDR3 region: CASSARQGVEKLFF. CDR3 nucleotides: TGTGCCAGCAGTGCCCGACAGGGGGTGGAAAAACTGTTTTTT.